Sequencing of this T cell receptor beta chain was carried out in a study of shared clonotypes between healthy human individuals. Germline CDR1 reads KGHSH; CDR2 reads LQKENI. This CDR3 region has 13 residues. The V gene lost 3 bases and the J gene lost 5 bases, with 11 bases spanning the gap. Evenly divided among several immunoSEQ plates was the genomic DNA of each subset. Profiling relied on immunoSEQ multiplex PCR, and the TCRdb table lists in-frame clones only, not all of them. The repertoire holds under 1 million clones, with 80% to 95% as singletons. The naive CD8 subset, CD45RO-negative cells positively selected for CCR7, excluded terminally differentiated effector memory CD45RA+ cells.

Material: naive CD8+ T cells sorted from blood. The chain recombines TRBV18 with TRBJ2-7; tentatively, D is TRBD1 (6 bases). This receptor was obtained from a man aged 30-40 years in good health. As DNA, the CDR3 is TGTGCCAGCTCACCCGCAGGGGCGGACGAGCAGTACTTC. Translation gives CASSPAGADEQYF.